A selection of T cell receptor beta chains follows, all from one sample in a study of cytotoxic CD8 clonotypes in ibrutinib-treated CLL. Data came from immunoSEQ multiplex PCR; TCRdb stores just in-frame clones and leaves some out. This sample yields approximately 45,000 clones, of which more than 60% are seen a single time; roughly 12% belongs to the top ten. The sample in question was PBMCs, obtained after 12 months of ibrutinib treatment. These receptors were obtained from a human donor with chronic lymphocytic leukemia. CDR3s include the opening cysteine and the closing phenylalanine or tryptophan. Fields, in order: J gene, CDR3 length, V gene, CDR3 protein.

>TRBJ1-1|13|TRBV6-6
CASSGRRGPEAFF
>TRBJ1-2|14|TRBV7-9
CASSLTVNPSGYTF
>TRBJ1-5|16|TRBV6-1
CASSAAGGYSNQPQHF
>TRBJ2-7|13|TRBV2
CASSGSQLKEQYF
>TRBJ2-2|12|TRBV19
CASQRDTGELFF
>TRBJ2-7|15|TRBV5-1
CASSLGSWEKGEQYF
>TRBJ1-1|14|TRBV7-9
CASSWTGDNTEAFF
>TRBJ1-3|17|TRBV5-1
CASSLDRTGGRGNTIYF
>TRBJ2-7|12|TRBV12-5
CASGLPPGEQYF
>TRBJ1-3|17|TRBV27
CASSSGTPGFSGNTIYF
>TRBJ1-1|14|TRBV25-1
CASSESGRNTEAFF
>TRBJ2-5|16|TRBV6-5
CASSYSWREVQETQYF
>TRBJ2-1|15|TRBV28
CASSLNGFQGNEQFF
>TRBJ2-7|14|TRBV28
CASSLGLAVGEQYF
>TRBJ2-3|15|TRBV5-4
CASSLEASSTDTQYF
>TRBJ2-7|15|TRBV30
CAWRVTGSHSYEQYF
>TRBJ2-1|15|TRBV7-9
CASSLEGLTRNEQFF
>TRBJ2-1|13|TRBV6-4
CASSVAEYNEQFF
>TRBJ1-1|15|TRBV5-5
CASSTGARVNTEAFF
>TRBJ2-5|13|TRBV5-4
CASSPGQQETQYF
>TRBJ1-5|14|TRBV30
CAWSESGSNQPQHF
>TRBJ2-7|13|TRBV30
CAYQREPPYEQYF